One sample yielded the 19 T cell receptor beta chains listed below, sequenced in a study of T cell responses to AZD1222 COVID-19 vaccine. Produced via immunoSEQ multiplex PCR; TCRdb's table is partial and in-frame only. The table includes around 92,000 clones, around 90% detected once. Sample: peripheral blood, taken on day 0 of AZD1222 vaccination. Receptors originate from an adult in good health.

J is TRBJ2-7 and V is TRBV18; 7 bases line up with TRBD1. The ends lost 6 bases at V and 3 bases at J; junction bases unmatched: 11. The CDR3 extends over 15 amino acids. Germline CDR1 reads KGHSH; CDR2 reads LQKENI. CDR3 nucleotides: TGTGCCAGCTCTCTTGGACCAGGGGGTGTCTACGAGCAGTACTTC. It is translated as CASSLGPGGVYEQYF.

The chain carries TRBV12-5 and TRBJ1-2, with 7 bases that match TRBD1. The junction had 7 bases not matched to a gene; V was cut back by 1 base and J by 5 bases. The CDR3 runs to 15 residues. Germline V gene data show CDR1 as LGHNT and CDR2 as FRNRAP. CDR3 nucleotide sequence: TGTGCTAGTGGTTTGGAGACAGGGTATGGGTATGGCTACACCTTC. Encoded protein: CASGLETGYGYGYTF.

This chain connects TRBV3-1 (or the pseudogene TRBV3-2) to TRBJ2-1; D is undetermined. Per the germline V gene, CDR1 is LGHDT and CDR2 is YNNKEL (reference sequence). The CDR3 is 13 residues long. V lost 0 bases to trimming and J lost 15 bases, with 15 bases between them. CDR3 residues: CASSQEDPSVPFF. The CDR3 DNA reads as TGTGCCAGCAGCCAAGAAGATCCGTCAGTCCCGTTCTTC.

Only one count was recorded for this clone. The gene calls are TRBV5-1 and TRBJ1-6, with a tentative D call TRBD1 (6 bases). Deletions cut 3 bases from V and 0 bases from J, with 16 bases between. This CDR3 spans 18 amino acids. Per germline, CDR1 SGHRS and CDR2 YFSETQ. The CDR3 DNA follows: TGCGCCAGCAGCTCAGCGACAGGTTCGAGCTCCTATAATTCACCCCTCCACTTT. Amino acids: CASSSATGSSSYNSPLHF.

The chain links TRBV6-5 to TRBJ2-7; a possible D gene is TRBD1 (5 bases). This CDR3 has 14 residues. Germline CDR1 MNHEY, CDR2 SVGAGI. The V end lost 2 bases, the J end lost 4 bases, and 12 bases lay between the germline ends. CDR3 amino acids: CASSYGLKGYEQYF. The DNA for the CDR3 is TGTGCCAGCAGTTACGGCCTCAAGGGGTACGAGCAGTACTTC.

The J gene is TRBJ2-1, the V gene TRBV7-3; no firm D call. Trimming took off 5 bases at V and 1 base at J, with 15 bases between the two ends. The germline V gene encodes CDR1 SGHTA and CDR2 FQGTGA. The CDR3 is 16 amino acids. The CDR3 DNA reads TGTGCCAGCAGCCCCGACGAAGCCCCATCCTACAATGAGCAGTTCTTC. Amino acid sequence: CASSPDEAPSYNEQFF.

This clone was seen a single time. This chain uses TRBV28 with TRBJ2-3; D tentatively fits TRBD1 or TRBD2 (5 bases each). Trimming removed 4 bases at V and 5 bases at J, with 28 bases between. Germline values: CDR1 MDHEN, CDR2 SYDVKM. The CDR3 has 19 amino acids. CDR3 region: CASSSNGLRGRASRDTQYF. Here the CDR3 DNA reads TGTGCCAGCAGTTCAAATGGGTTGAGGGGCAGGGCCTCGAGAGATACGCAGTATTTT.

The chain uses TRBV4-1 and TRBJ1-1, with D perhaps TRBD1 (5 bases). Germline values: CDR1 MGHRA, CDR2 YSYEKL. The CDR3 length is 16 residues. Trimming left V 1 base short and J 1 base short, with 13 bases between. CDR3 protein: CASSQVQGDWNTEAFF. For the CDR3, the DNA is TGCGCCAGCAGCCAAGTTCAGGGTGACTGGAACACTGAAGCTTTCTTT.

The chain combines TRBV5-4 with TRBJ2-2, with 9 positions matching TRBD1. Per the germline V gene, CDR1 is SGHNT and CDR2 is YYREEE (reference sequence). V was pared by 4 bases and J by 4 bases, with 8 bases of the junction left unmatched. This CDR3 spans 16 amino acids. CDR3 residues: CASSGGTGTATGELFF. CDR3 sequence (DNA): TGTGCCAGCAGCGGGGGGACAGGGACTGCCACCGGGGAGCTGTTTTTT.

This clone was seen more than once but under ten times. V gene TRBV9 combines with J gene TRBJ1-6, with D possibly TRBD1 on 6 matching bases. The V gene lost 0 bases and the J gene lost 11 bases, with 15 bases spanning the gap. The CDR3 runs 15 residues. The germline V gene has CDR1 SGDLS and CDR2 YYNGEE. The CDR3 sequence is CASSVGPTGDTPLHF. The CDR3, as DNA: TGTGCCAGCAGCGTAGGCCCGACAGGCGATACACCCCTCCACTTT.

The chain has TRBV5-1 and TRBJ2-2, with a possible D match to TRBD2 (7 bases). The CDR3 has 15 amino acids. CDR1 SGHRS and CDR2 YFSETQ come from the germline V gene. With 6 bases removed from V and 2 bases from J, the gap between germline ends came to 14 bases. The CDR3 sequence: CASNRGASNTGELFF. Here the CDR3 DNA reads TGCGCCAGCAACCGGGGGGCCTCAAACACCGGGGAGCTGTTTTTT.

J is TRBJ2-1 and V is TRBV24-1, with 9 nucleotides matching TRBD2. J lost 3 bases, V lost 3 bases, and 5 bases had no gene match. The CDR3 is made up of 16 amino acids. The germline V gene has CDR1 KGHDR and CDR2 SFDVKD. The CDR3 here is CATSDSSGGFYNEQFF. Written as DNA, the CDR3 is TGTGCCACCAGTGATAGTAGCGGGGGTTTCTACAATGAGCAGTTCTTC.

The chain combines TRBV15 with TRBJ2-5; D gene ambiguous. Trimming cost V 3 bases and J 5 bases, with 16 bases left between them. The CDR3 is made up of 15 amino acids. The V gene's germline CDR1 is LNHNV and CDR2 YYDKDF (reference sequence). DNA for the CDR3: TGTGCCACCAGCAGGAACCTTTGGGCATCGGAGACCCAGTACTTC. The encoded protein is CATSRNLWASETQYF.

This rearrangement joins TRBV12-3 or TRBV12-4 to TRBJ1-5; D is ambiguous. CDR3 length: 12 residues. V lost 7 bases to trimming and J lost 7 bases, with 11 bases between them. CDR3 residues: CASTNLGQPQHF. The CDR3 DNA is TGTGCCAGCACCAATTTGGGGCAGCCCCAGCATTTT.

CDR3 nucleotides: TGTGCCAGCAGCTTACGAGGGGCGTTGGGCAATCAGCCCCAGCATTTT. Protein product: CASSLRGALGNQPQHF. This sequence joins TRBV7-2 and TRBJ1-5, with D maybe TRBD1 (5 bases). Trimming cost V 2 bases and J 2 bases, with 13 bases left between them. The CDR3 has 16 amino acids. Germline V CDR1 and CDR2: SGHTA, FQGNSA. Looking up the rest from reference TRBV7-2 and TRBJ1-5 gives the full variable domain: GAGVSQSPSNKVTEKGKDVELRCDPISGHTALYWYRQSLGQGLEFLIYFQGNSAPDKSGLPSDRFSAERTGGSVSTLTIQRTQQEDSAVYLCASSLRGALGNQPQHFGDGTRLSIL.

The chain is built from TRBV15 and TRBJ1-5; TRBD1 might be the D (5 bases). The ends were cut back, 4 bases at V and 0 bases at J, with 28 bases in the middle. The CDR3 extends over 21 amino acids. Germline V gene lookup returns CDR1 LNHNV and CDR2 YYDKDF (reference sequence). The CDR3 here is CATSIKGSAGDRYYSNQPQHF. The CDR3 nucleotides are TGTGCCACCAGCATCAAGGGGTCCGCGGGAGATAGATATTATAGCAATCAGCCCCAGCATTTT. The whole variable domain, remainder taken from reference TRBV15 and TRBJ1-5, is DAMVIQNPRYQVTQFGKPVTLSCSQTLNHNVMYWYQQKSSQAPKLLFHYYDKDFNNEADTPDNFQSRRPNTSFCFLDIRSPGLGDTAMYLCATSIKGSAGDRYYSNQPQHFGDGTRLSIL.

The chain links TRBV7-9 to TRBJ1-2; D perhaps matches TRBD1 (6 bases). The CDR3 runs 14 residues. Trimming took off 5 bases at V and 6 bases at J, with 16 bases between the two ends. CDR1 SEHNR and CDR2 FQNEAQ come from the germline V gene (reference sequence). The CDR3 bases are TGTGCCAGCAGCCCGAGGGCGGGGGCCCATGGCTACACCTTC. Protein sequence: CASSPRAGAHGYTF.

The rearrangement joins TRBV19 to TRBJ1-5; D is perhaps TRBD1 (6 bases). CDR1 LNHDA and CDR2 SQIVND come from the germline V gene (reference sequence). Trimming stripped 5 bases from V and 4 bases from J, with 12 bases between. There are 14 residues in the CDR3. The CDR3 protein is CASSHREGNQPQHF. The CDR3 DNA reads as TGTGCCAGTAGTCACAGGGAGGGTAATCAGCCCCAGCATTTT.

This chain joins TRBV24-1 and TRBJ2-2; D is ambiguous. V lost 3 bases and J 5 bases, leaving 3 bases between the germline ends. This CDR3 has 12 amino acids. Germline V lookup: CDR1 KGHDR, CDR2 SFDVKD. The DNA of the CDR3 is TGTGCCACCAGTGATACGACCGGGGAGCTGTTTTTT. It codes for CATSDTTGELFF.